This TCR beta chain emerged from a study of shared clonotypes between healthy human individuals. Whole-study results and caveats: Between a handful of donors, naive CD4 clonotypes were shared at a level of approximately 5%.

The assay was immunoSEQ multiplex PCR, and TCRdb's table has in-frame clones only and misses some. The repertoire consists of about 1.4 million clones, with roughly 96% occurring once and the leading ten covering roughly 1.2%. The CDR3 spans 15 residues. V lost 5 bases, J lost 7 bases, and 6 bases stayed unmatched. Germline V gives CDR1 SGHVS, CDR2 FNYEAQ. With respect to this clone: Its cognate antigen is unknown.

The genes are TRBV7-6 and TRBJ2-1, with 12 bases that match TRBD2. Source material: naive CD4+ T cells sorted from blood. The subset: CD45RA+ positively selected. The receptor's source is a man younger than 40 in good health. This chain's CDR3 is CASSPTSGRRNEQFF. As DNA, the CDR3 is TGTGCCAGCAGCCCGACTAGCGGGAGACGGAATGAGCAGTTCTTC.